This T cell receptor beta chain derives from a study of monozygotic twins with inflammatory bowel disease. Study outcomes and limitations: Clonotypes shared with others were fewer in IBD patients than in healthy twins, especially with disease activity. It was not supported that a single strong signal or clonotype was associated with IBD.

Of note for this clonotype: The antigen is undetermined.

The CDR3 sequence is 11 residues long. Researchers generated cDNA in eight separate reactions per sample. Each of TCRalpha and TCRbeta cDNA went through two nested PCRs, lasting around 15 and 10 cycles. TCRdb re-called the 5' RACE reads; one entry per CDR3 protein, DNA not given. This sample lists approximately 330,000 distinct CDR3 sequences; its ten largest clones have approximately 2%. The source of this sequence is a human donor with ulcerative colitis or Crohn's disease, or a healthy co-twin of an affected twin (not recorded which). This sequence joins TRBV12-3 or TRBV12-4 and TRBJ2-2. The sequencing input was blood. CDR3 region: CASSVTGELFF.